This TCR beta chain was obtained from a study of T cell responses to AZD1222 COVID-19 vaccine. Overall study results and limits: CD4 TCRs associated with vaccination spanned spike, dominating at 160-218 and 743-854. The donors showed a predominance of white British ancestry and of females, with possible underestimation of clonal diversity. Variant regions that are unmutated are reportedly the target of nearly half of spike-specific TCRs.

Profiled with immunoSEQ multiplex PCR; TCRdb holds only in-frame clones, not every one. The table includes 100,000 to 150,000 clones, about nine tenths detected once. Germline assignment: CDR1 SNHLY and CDR2 FYNNEI. The CDR3 totals 15 residues. Trimming took off 4 bases at V and 3 bases at J, with 13 bases between the two ends. Of note for this clone: Its antigen is undetermined.

Sequencing was performed on peripheral blood, taken 28 days after the second AZD1222 dose. This TCR was recovered from an adult who received the AZD1222 COVID-19 vaccine. This chain connects TRBV2 to TRBJ1-5; unclear D gene. CDR3 protein: CASSVSAGLNQPQHF. CDR3 nucleotides: TGTGCCAGCAGTGTGAGTGCAGGACTCAATCAGCCCCAGCATTTT.